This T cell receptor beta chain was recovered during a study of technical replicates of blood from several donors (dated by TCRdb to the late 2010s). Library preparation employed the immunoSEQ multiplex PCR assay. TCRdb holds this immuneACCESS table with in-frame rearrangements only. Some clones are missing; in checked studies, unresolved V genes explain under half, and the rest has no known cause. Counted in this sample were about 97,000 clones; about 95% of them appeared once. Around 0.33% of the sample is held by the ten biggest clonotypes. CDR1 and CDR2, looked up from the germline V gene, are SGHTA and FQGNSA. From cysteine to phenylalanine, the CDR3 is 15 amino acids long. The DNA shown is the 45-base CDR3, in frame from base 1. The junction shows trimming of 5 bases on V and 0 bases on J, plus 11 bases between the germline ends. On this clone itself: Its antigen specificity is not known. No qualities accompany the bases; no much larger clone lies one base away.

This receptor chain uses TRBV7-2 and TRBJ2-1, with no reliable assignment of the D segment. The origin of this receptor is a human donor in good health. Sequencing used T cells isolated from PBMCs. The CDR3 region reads CASSLQSSSYNEQFF. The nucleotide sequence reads TGTGCCAGCAGCCTACAGTCGAGCTCCTACAATGAGCAGTTCTTC.